This T cell receptor (beta chain) emerged from a study of shared clonotypes between healthy human individuals (dated by TCRdb to 2018 to 2021). For the study in its entirety: A couple of women and a few men aged 18 to 49 years were included in the cohort. For each donor, three plates each were used for CD4 naive and CD4 memory, two plates were used for CD8 naive, and one plate was used for CD8 memory. The study deeply sequenced blood TCR repertoires of five healthy adults to estimate repertoire size and the extent of clonotype sharing between individuals. To increase sequencing depth and limit assay-specific biases, TCR repertoire library preparation and sequencing were carried out by different laboratories using diverse techniques. Leukapheresis yielded between about 0.8 and 8.9 billion PBMCs per donor.

Donors were healthy HIV-negative adults with no recently reported acute infections or vaccinations. Only Caucasian adults living in Nashville, Tennessee, USA were represented among the donors. CD4+ T cells were enriched through magnetic negative selection, after which naive cells were positively selected on CD45RA and the remaining negative fraction served as the memory subset. Blood was collected by leukapheresis, and PBMCs were isolated by Ficoll-Histopaque density gradient centrifugation and then cryopreserved in liquid nitrogen vapor phase. Analytical flow cytometry was used to check the purity and quantity of every magnetically sorted T cell population. Genomic DNA was isolated from each sorted fraction and quantified by UV absorbance on a Nanodrop 2000c. V is cut by 4 bases and J by 6 bases, and the space between the germline ends is 13 bases. The cysteine opens and the phenylalanine closes a CDR3 of 14 amino acids. The retained sequence is limited to the CDR3, 42 bases, with the frame set at the first base. Sequences SGHRS (CDR1) and YFSETQ (CDR2) are obtained from the germline V gene.

Using the deep immunoSEQ assay, TCR CDR3 regions were amplified from genomic DNA by multiplex PCR. Extracted genomic DNA from each cell subset was distributed evenly across all wells of several immunoSEQ 96-well plates, and each plate was treated as a replicate. For sorted subsets, approximately 210 ng genomic DNA, equal to 25,000 to 35,000 T cell genomes, was loaded into each replicate PCR. The purified libraries were quantified using a Qubit 3.0 fluorometer, sized with a Bioanalyzer 2100, and then quantified again using the KAPA Library Quantification kit. Every immunoSEQ 96-well plate was sequenced on a dedicated single-read 150-cycle Illumina NextSeq 550 flow cell. Processing in the source paper ran as follows. The immunoSEQ output contained only junctional sequences without quality scores, so filtering could not match that applied to full-length reads. Sequences were annotated with PyIR, a Python wrapper for IgBLAST v1.9, using IMGT germline references to assign V/J genes and CDR3. Reads were removed for weak V/J assignments (E-value above 1e-6), missing CDR3, stop codons, out-of-frame junctions, or ambiguous translated residues. A V3J clonotype was defined by an identical inferred V gene, J gene, and CDR3 amino acid sequence. To compute the percentage overlap between repertoires, the number of shared unique clonotypes was divided by the size of the smaller repertoire. Three approaches were used to assess repertoire richness: RTK rarefaction, the Chao1 estimator, and Recon v2.1 estimates of unobserved clonotypes. OLGA was used to compute generation probabilities for all TCRbeta clonotypes that the gDNA method yielded from four donors. Not all clones reach the TCRdb copy of this immuneACCESS table, which keeps in-frame sequences only. Checked studies attribute under half of the gap to unresolved V genes and leave the rest unexplained. V, J and clone size were drawn from that table, and D and trimming were deduced from the DNA. The sample data list some 2,100,000 clones, and around 95% of these were observed just once. 0.13% of the sample is held by the ten biggest clonotypes.

Comments on this clone: The antigen this receptor binds is unknown. Base qualities are not recorded, but no much larger clone differs from it by a single base.

Beyond this particular receptor, the publication reports: Rarefaction of sorted-subset datasets indicated incomplete sequencing despite the large sequencing depth. Compared with non-shared clonotypes, clonotypes shared by all four sorted-subset donors had higher generation probabilities. Based on pairwise subsampling, the degree of clonotype sharing among donors was expected to be affected by sequencing depth. Across several donors, approximately 4.6% of naive CD4, 3% to 4% of naive CD8, 2.3% of memory CD4, and over 0.35% of memory CD8 clonotypes were shared. The genetic and exposure-history diversity represented was limited by the small number of donors. Larger estimated clonotype richness was generally found for naive subsets than for memory subsets. Sampling was limited to blood, and TCR repertoires in tissue likely differ from TCR repertoires in blood.

The TCR originated in a man younger than 35 in good health. Recombination linked TRBV5-1 to TRBJ1-4; TRBD1 is perhaps the D gene, given 5 matching bases. Sample: naive CD4+ T cells sorted from blood. The sample's cell subset or site label, decoded: CD45RA+ positively selected. The CDR3 is CASSGLGVDEKLFF. The nucleotide sequence reads TGCGCCAGCAGCGGGCTGGGGGTGGATGAAAAACTGTTTTTT.